The rows below give T cell receptor beta chains drawn from one sample of a study of PD-L1 blockade in urothelial cancer. Here immunoSEQ multiplex PCR was the method, and the copy in TCRdb shows in-frame clones only, minus some. The sample carries around 69,000 clones, less than 95% recorded once. Material: PBMCs, obtained around atezolizumab (anti-PD-L1) treatment. The receptors here all came from a woman aged 80 or over with urothelial cancer. Both conserved end residues are part of each CDR3. D genes are given only for firm matches. Where a row states a size, it is once, few, many or the class of an expanded clone; other rows omit it.

>TRBJ2-7|NA|TRBV28|NA
CASSPWSGQYEQYF
TGTGCCAGCAGCCCCTGGTCCGGACAATACGAGCAGTACTTC
>TRBJ1-5|NA|TRBV25-1|NA
CASSNTGNSNQPQHF
TGTGCCAGCAGTAACACAGGGAATAGCAATCAGCCCCAGCATTTT
>TRBJ2-7|NA|TRBV5-4|TRBD2
CASSFSKRDFGGYEQYF
TGTGCCAGCAGCTTTTCTAAGCGGGACTTCGGGGGGTACGAGCAGTACTTC
>TRBJ2-3|NA|TRBV13|TRBD2
CASSSAGTSDTDTQYF
TGTGCCAGCAGCTCGGCGGGGACTAGCGACACAGATACGCAGTATTTT
>TRBJ1-4|NA|TRBV30|NA
CAWDRNEKLFF
TGTGCCTGGGACAGGAATGAAAAACTGTTTTTT
>TRBJ2-3|NA|TRBV7-9|NA
CASTHRVSTDTQYF
TGTGCCAGCACCCACAGGGTTAGCACAGATACGCAGTATTTT
>TRBJ2-1|NA|TRBV7-2|TRBD1
CASSLRGAIQGAGNEQFF
TGTGCCAGCAGCTTAAGGGGTGCGATACAGGGGGCTGGTAATGAGCAGTTCTTC
>TRBJ1-3|NA|TRBV30|NA
CAWTYSRVVDNTIYF
TGTGCCTGGACCTATAGTCGGGTCGTCGATAACACCATATATTTT
>TRBJ1-2|NA|TRBV18|TRBD1
CASSRDRVDGYTF
TGTGCCAGCTCAAGAGACAGGGTTGATGGCTACACCTTC
>TRBJ2-1|NA|TRBV6-6|TRBD1
CASRDRGYNEQFF
TGTGCCAGCAGGGACAGGGGCTACAATGAGCAGTTCTTC
>TRBJ2-2|once|TRBV27|TRBD1
CASSLYPFPGQGGNTGELFF
TGTGCCAGCAGTTTATACCCATTCCCGGGACAGGGGGGGAACACCGGGGAGCTGTTTTTT
>TRBJ1-1|NA|TRBV28|TRBD1
CAIKRPGQGGTEAFF
TGTGCCATCAAGCGTCCGGGACAGGGTGGCACTGAAGCTTTCTTT
>TRBJ2-1|NA|TRBV11-3|NA
CASSFGRAAYNEQFF
TGTGCCAGCAGCTTTGGGAGAGCTGCCTACAATGAGCAGTTCTTC
>TRBJ2-3|NA|TRBV28|TRBD2
CASSLLASGSADTQYF
TGTGCCAGCAGTTTATTGGCTAGCGGGAGCGCAGATACGCAGTATTTT
>TRBJ1-3|NA|TRBV5-1|NA
CASRAGSSGNTIYF
TGCGCCAGCAGGGCCGGGAGCTCTGGAAACACCATATATTTT
>TRBJ1-1|NA|TRBV5-1|NA
CASSVGGGEAFF
TGCGCCAGCAGCGTAGGGGGGGGTGAAGCTTTCTTT
>TRBJ2-4|NA|TRBV28|NA
CASSLSPVEDIQYF
TGTGCCAGCAGTTTATCCCCAGTAGAGGACATTCAGTACTTC
>TRBJ2-7|NA|TRBV11-1|TRBD2
CASSVMQAGGTYEQYF
TGTGCCAGCAGCGTAATGCAAGCGGGAGGGACCTACGAGCAGTACTTC
>TRBJ1-3|once|TRBV6-1|NA
CASSESGSGNTIYF
TGTGCCAGCAGTGAGTCCGGGTCTGGAAACACCATATATTTT
>TRBJ1-1|NA|TRBV25-1|NA
CASTPGGRRPEAFF
TGTGCCAGCACCCCAGGAGGGCGGCGACCTGAAGCTTTCTTT
>TRBJ2-7|NA|TRBV4-2|NA
CASSQDMAGSSYEQYF
TGTGCCAGCAGCCAAGATATGGCAGGCTCGTCCTACGAGCAGTACTTC
>TRBJ1-1|NA|TRBV27|NA
CASSSYNTEAFF
TGTGCCAGCAGTTCCTATAACACTGAAGCTTTCTTT
>TRBJ2-1|NA|TRBV6-1|NA
CASDGHSSYNEQFF
TGTGCCAGTGACGGACACAGCTCCTACAATGAGCAGTTCTTC
>TRBJ1-3|NA|TRBV27|NA
CASSLSTASGNTIYF
TGTGCCAGCAGTTTATCGACAGCCTCTGGAAACACCATATATTTT
>TRBJ1-2|NA|TRBV27|TRBD1
CASSLRQGAGGYTF
TGTGCCAGCAGTCTGCGACAGGGTGCGGGCGGCTACACCTTC
>TRBJ2-6|NA|TRBV9|NA
CASSVGQGTGANVLTF
TGTGCCAGCAGCGTCGGGCAGGGAACCGGGGCCAACGTCCTGACTTTC
>TRBJ2-7|NA|TRBV2|NA
CASSIDSTSYEQYF
TGTGCCAGCAGTATAGACTCAACCTCGTACGAGCAGTACTTC
>TRBJ2-5|NA|TRBV9|NA
CASSATGTPRMETQYF
TGTGCCAGCAGCGCGACCGGGACACCCAGGATGGAGACCCAGTACTTC
>TRBJ2-5|NA|TRBV5-1|TRBD2
CASGGLAGGRETQYF
TGCGCCAGCGGGGGACTAGCGGGAGGAAGAGAGACCCAGTACTTC
>TRBJ2-7|NA|TRBV18|NA
CASSPSGALDYEQYF
TGTGCCAGCTCACCCTCTGGGGCACTCGATTACGAGCAGTACTTC
>TRBJ1-2|NA|TRBV28|NA
CASSLLVNYGYTF
TGTGCCAGCAGTTTACTAGTCAACTATGGCTACACCTTC
>TRBJ1-2|NA|TRBV28|NA
CASSLGGALAYGYTF
TGTGCCAGCAGTTTGGGGGGGGCGTTAGCCTATGGCTACACCTTC
>TRBJ1-2|NA|TRBV7-8|TRBD1
CASSNQQGNYGYTF
TGTGCCAGCAGCAACCAACAGGGGAACTATGGCTACACCTTC
>TRBJ1-5|NA|TRBV6-5|TRBD1
CASRPGQGNNQPQHF
TGTGCCAGCAGACCGGGACAGGGGAATAATCAGCCCCAGCATTTT
>TRBJ1-2|NA|TRBV19|TRBD1
CASSIGDSHGGYTF
TGTGCCAGTAGTATTGGGGACAGCCATGGTGGCTACACCTTC
>TRBJ2-7|NA|TRBV18|NA
CASSPARRTAYEQYF
TGTGCCAGCTCACCGGCGCGGCGGACTGCCTACGAGCAGTACTTC
>TRBJ1-5|NA|TRBV30|TRBD1
CAWSRQGGNQPQHF
TGTGCCTGGAGTAGACAGGGAGGCAATCAGCCCCAGCATTTT
>TRBJ2-7|NA|TRBV28|NA
CATGGTPTYEQYF
TGTGCCACTGGGGGGACCCCGACCTACGAGCAGTACTTC
>TRBJ2-1|NA|TRBV27|TRBD2
CASSLSASGRAVYNEQFF
TGTGCCAGCAGTTTATCTGCCAGCGGGAGGGCCGTCTACAATGAGCAGTTCTTC